One sample yielded the 11 T cell receptor beta chains listed below, sequenced in a study of T-cell memory formation after mild COVID-19 listed by TCRdb under 2021. Library creation used 5' RACE. The instrument given in TCRdb is Illumina NovaSeq 6000. TCRdb passed the public sequencing reads through fastp at Q25 and MiXCR, retaining productive beta sequences. Rows with a matching CDR3 protein are joined into one entry that keeps the most common DNA and genes. Present in this sample are about 560,000 distinct CDR3 sequences, around 17% of which were seen just once. Clones ranked in the top ten supply around 11% of the sample. The source material was PBMCs or a T cell subset sorted from them (not recorded which). The source of these receptors is an adult woman who had mild COVID-19 (a few samples of this study predate the infection). The sample titles of this study are shuffled in the database, so cell type and time point are left out; the donor was told from shared clones.

This chain joins TRBV20-1 and TRBJ1-1, with a weak D call TRBD1 (5 bases). Trimming took off 3 bases at V and 4 bases at J, with 15 bases between the two ends. The germline gives CDR1 DFQATT, CDR2 SNEGSKA (reference sequence). The CDR3 runs 14 residues. The CDR3 sequence: CSASRVPGGTEAFF. The CDR3 coding sequence is TGCAGTGCTAGCCGCGTGCCGGGGGGCACTGAAGCTTTCTTT.

This clonotype was picked up a small number of times. V gene TRBV20-1 combines with J gene TRBJ2-3; 11 positions agree with TRBD2. J gave up 8 bases and V 3 bases, and 7 bases lay outside the gene matches. The germline V gene encodes CDR1 DFQATT and CDR2 SNEGSKA (reference sequence). The CDR3 is made up of 14 amino acids. The CDR3, as DNA: TGCAGTGCTAGTAGCGGGGGGGCTTTCGCTACGCAGTATTTT. It is translated as CSASSGGAFATQYF.

The rearrangement joins TRBV19 to TRBJ2-5, with D possibly matching TRBD2 (6 bases). The CDR3 runs 13 residues. The germline V and J ends were trimmed by 5 bases and 7 bases, with 14 bases remaining between them. CDR1 is LNHDA and CDR2 is SQIVND in the germline V gene (reference sequence). This CDR3 reads CASSLPAGGTQYF. As DNA, the CDR3 is TGTGCCAGTAGTCTCCCAGCGGGCGGGACCCAGTACTTC.

The chain employs TRBV7-2 and TRBJ2-1, with TRBD1 as a possible D gene (6 bases). The length of the CDR3 is 12 residues. CDR1 SGHTA and CDR2 FQGNSA come from the germline V gene. Trimming pared 5 bases from V and 10 bases from J, leaving 12 bases between. The CDR3 region is CASSPDRKEQFF. The CDR3 region has the DNA TGTGCCAGCAGCCCCGACAGGAAAGAGCAGTTCTTC. The whole variable domain, remainder taken from reference TRBV7-2 and TRBJ2-1, is GAGVSQSPSNKVTEKGKDVELRCDPISGHTALYWYRQSLGQGLEFLIYFQGNSAPDKSGLPSDRFSAERTGGSVSTLTIQRTQQEDSAVYLCASSPDRKEQFFGPGTRLTVL.

This clonotype was observed many times. This rearrangement joins TRBV18 to TRBJ2-7, with D possibly TRBD1 on 5 matching bases. Germline V gives CDR1 KGHSH, CDR2 LQKENI. Trimming shortened V by 1 base and J by 2 bases, and 21 bases separated the two germline ends. The CDR3 totals 18 residues. CDR3 nucleotides: TGTGCCAGCTCACCACAGCGCCGTGGGGCCAGGGCCCCCTACGAGCAGTACTTC. Translating gives CASSPQRRGARAPYEQYF.

This clonotype was observed a few times. The V gene is TRBV13, the J gene TRBJ2-7; weak D call: TRBD1 (5 bases). Germline assignment: CDR1 PRHDT and CDR2 FYEKMQ (reference sequence). The V gene lost 8 bases and the J gene lost 0 bases, with 8 bases spanning the gap. CDR3 length: 12 amino acids. CDR3 coding DNA: TGTGCCAGCGCTAGGGGCTCCTACGAGCAGTACTTC. It codes for CASARGSYEQYF.

The chain employs TRBV5-1 and TRBJ2-2; no clear D. This CDR3 region has 16 residues. The V gene's germline CDR1 is SGHRS and CDR2 YFSETQ. V was cut by 3 bases and J by 1 base, with 13 bases left in between. For the CDR3, the DNA is TGCGCCAGCAGCTCCGACCCCGCCGTGAACACCGGGGAGCTGTTTTTT. Protein product: CASSSDPAVNTGELFF.

Written as DNA, the CDR3 is TGCGCCAGCAGCTTAGGGACGGACGCCTACGAGCAGTACTTC. Residues: CASSLGTDAYEQYF. The chain combines TRBV5-1 with TRBJ2-7, with D perhaps given as TRBD1 or TRBD2 (5 bases each). V was trimmed by 2 bases and J by 2 bases, leaving 11 bases between them. From germline, CDR1 is SGHRS and CDR2 YFSETQ. The CDR3 covers 14 residues.

The chain combines TRBV6-6 with TRBJ2-7; D call uncertain. CDR3 length: 12 residues. V shed 2 bases and J shed 6 bases, with 8 bases lying between them. CDR1 and CDR2 (germline): MNHNY, SVGAGI (reference sequence). The CDR3 is CASSYGDLEQYF. CDR3 DNA: TGTGCCAGCAGTTACGGGGATCTCGAGCAGTACTTC.

This clonotype showed up many times. The V gene is TRBV4-3, the J gene TRBJ2-1; D remains ambiguous. Trimming shortened V by 1 base and J by 2 bases, and 3 bases separated the two germline ends. Looked up from germline, CDR1 is LGHNA and CDR2 is YSLEER. The CDR3 has 13 residues. The CDR3 loop is CASSQGPYNEQFF. CDR3 in DNA: TGCGCCAGCAGCCAAGGGCCCTACAATGAGCAGTTCTTC.

The chain uses TRBV6-5 and TRBJ2-1; 11 positions agree with TRBD2. CDR3 length equals 15 residues. Trimming removed 0 bases from V and 10 bases from J; junction bases left unmatched: 5. Germline CDR1 is MNHEY and CDR2 is SVGAGI. The CDR3 DNA reads as TGTGCCAGCAGTTACTCGACTAGCGGGATCCAAGAGCAGTTCTTC. Translating it yields CASSYSTSGIQEQFF.